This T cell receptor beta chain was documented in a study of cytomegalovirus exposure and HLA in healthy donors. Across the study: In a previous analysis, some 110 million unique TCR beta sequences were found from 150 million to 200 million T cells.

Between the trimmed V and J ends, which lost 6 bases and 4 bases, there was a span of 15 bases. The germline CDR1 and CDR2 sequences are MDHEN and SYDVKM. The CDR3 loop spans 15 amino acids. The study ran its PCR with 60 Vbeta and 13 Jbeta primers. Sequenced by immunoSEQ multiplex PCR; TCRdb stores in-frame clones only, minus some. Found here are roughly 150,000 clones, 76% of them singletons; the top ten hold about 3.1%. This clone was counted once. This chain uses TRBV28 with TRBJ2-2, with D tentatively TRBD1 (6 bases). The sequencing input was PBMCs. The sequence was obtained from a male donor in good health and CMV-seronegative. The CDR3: CASRGIGGSTGELFF. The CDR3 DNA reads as TGTGCCAGCAGGGGGATAGGGGGTAGCACCGGGGAGCTGTTTTTT.